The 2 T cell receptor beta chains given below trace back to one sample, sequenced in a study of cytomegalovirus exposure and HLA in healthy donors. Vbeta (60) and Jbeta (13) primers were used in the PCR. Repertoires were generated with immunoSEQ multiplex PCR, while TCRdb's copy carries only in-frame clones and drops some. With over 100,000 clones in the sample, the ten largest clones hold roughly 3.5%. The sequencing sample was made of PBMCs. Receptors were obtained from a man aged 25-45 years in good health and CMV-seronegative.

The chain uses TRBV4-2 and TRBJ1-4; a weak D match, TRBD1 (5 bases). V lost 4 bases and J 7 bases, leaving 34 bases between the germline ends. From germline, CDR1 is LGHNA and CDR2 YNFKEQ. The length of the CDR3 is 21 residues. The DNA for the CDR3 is TGTGCCAGCAGCCTACAAGAGCGTGGAAATAAGAACAGGTGGCCCCCTGAAAAACTGTTTTTT. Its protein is CASSLQERGNKNRWPPEKLFF.

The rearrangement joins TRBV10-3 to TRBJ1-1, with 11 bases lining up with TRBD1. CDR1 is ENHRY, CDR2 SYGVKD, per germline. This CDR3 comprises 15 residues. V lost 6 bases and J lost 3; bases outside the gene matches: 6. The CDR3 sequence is CAISIPGQGDTEAFF. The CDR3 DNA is TGTGCCATCAGCATACCGGGACAGGGGGACACTGAAGCTTTCTTT.